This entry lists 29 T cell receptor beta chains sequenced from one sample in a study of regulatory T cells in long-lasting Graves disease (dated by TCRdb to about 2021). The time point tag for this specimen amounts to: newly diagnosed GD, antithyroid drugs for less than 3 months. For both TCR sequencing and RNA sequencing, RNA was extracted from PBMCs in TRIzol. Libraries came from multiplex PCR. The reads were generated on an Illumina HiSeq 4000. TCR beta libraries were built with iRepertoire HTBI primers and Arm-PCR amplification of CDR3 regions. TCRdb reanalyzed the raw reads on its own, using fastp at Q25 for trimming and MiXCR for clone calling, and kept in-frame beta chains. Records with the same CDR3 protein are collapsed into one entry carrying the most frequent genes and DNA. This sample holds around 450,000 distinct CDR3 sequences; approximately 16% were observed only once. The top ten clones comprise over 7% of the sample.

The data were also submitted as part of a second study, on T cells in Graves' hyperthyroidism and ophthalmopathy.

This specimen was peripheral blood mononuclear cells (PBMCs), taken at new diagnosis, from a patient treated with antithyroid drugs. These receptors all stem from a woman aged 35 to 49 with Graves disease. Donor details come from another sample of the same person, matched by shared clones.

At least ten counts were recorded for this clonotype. CDR3 amino acids: CASSPNWSEQFF. In DNA, the CDR3 is TGTGCCAGCAGTCCGAACTGGAGTGAGCAGTTCTTC. The rearrangement uses TRBV27 and TRBJ2-1; D ambiguous. Trimming cost V 5 bases and J 9 bases, with 11 bases left between them. The length of the CDR3 is 12 residues. Germline V gives CDR1 MNHEY, CDR2 SMNVEV (reference sequence).

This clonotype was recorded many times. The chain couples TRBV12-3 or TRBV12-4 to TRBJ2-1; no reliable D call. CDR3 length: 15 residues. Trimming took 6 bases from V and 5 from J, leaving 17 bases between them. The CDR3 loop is CASSPSLPLDNEQFF. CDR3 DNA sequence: TGTGCCAGCAGCCCGAGTCTTCCCCTAGACAATGAGCAGTTCTTC.

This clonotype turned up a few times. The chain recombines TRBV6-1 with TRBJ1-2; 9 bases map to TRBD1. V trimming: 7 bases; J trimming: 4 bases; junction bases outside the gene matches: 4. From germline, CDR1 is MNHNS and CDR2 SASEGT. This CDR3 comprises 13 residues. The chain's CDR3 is CASTGQGSYGYTF. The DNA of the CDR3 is TGTGCCAGCACAGGACAGGGGAGCTATGGCTACACCTTC.

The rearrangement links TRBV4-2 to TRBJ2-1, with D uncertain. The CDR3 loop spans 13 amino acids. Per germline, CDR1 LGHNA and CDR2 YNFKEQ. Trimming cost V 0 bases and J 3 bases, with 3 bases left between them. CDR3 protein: CASSQDFYNEQFF. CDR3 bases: TGTGCCAGCAGCCAAGATTTCTACAATGAGCAGTTCTTC.

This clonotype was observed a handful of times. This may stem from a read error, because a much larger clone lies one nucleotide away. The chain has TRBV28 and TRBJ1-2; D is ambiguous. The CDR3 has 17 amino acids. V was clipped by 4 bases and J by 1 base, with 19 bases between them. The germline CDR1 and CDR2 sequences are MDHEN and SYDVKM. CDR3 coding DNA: TGTGCCAGCAGTTCTCCCGAATCGGCGGACGTTAACTATGGCTACACCTTC. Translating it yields CASSSPESADVNYGYTF.

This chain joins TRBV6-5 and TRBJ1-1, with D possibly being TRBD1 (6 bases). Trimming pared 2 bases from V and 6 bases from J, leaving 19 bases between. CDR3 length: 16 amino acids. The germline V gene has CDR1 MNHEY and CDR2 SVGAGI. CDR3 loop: CASSYQVLGGSPEAFF. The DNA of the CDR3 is TGTGCCAGCAGTTACCAGGTCCTGGGGGGCAGTCCTGAAGCTTTCTTT.

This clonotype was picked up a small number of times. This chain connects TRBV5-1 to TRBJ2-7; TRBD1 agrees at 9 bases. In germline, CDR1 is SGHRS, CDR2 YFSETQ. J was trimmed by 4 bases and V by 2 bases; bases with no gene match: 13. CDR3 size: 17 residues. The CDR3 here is CASSFTGQGPDGYEQYF. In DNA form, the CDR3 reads TGCGCCAGCAGCTTCACGGGACAGGGACCCGACGGGTACGAGCAGTACTTC.

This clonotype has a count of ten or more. CDR3 amino acids: CASSSVPHNEQFF. The CDR3 nucleotides read TGTGCCAGCAGTTCGGTCCCCCACAATGAGCAGTTCTTC. The V call is TRBV28, the J call TRBJ2-1, with no clear D. Looked up from germline, CDR1 is MDHEN and CDR2 is SYDVKM. This CDR3 is built from 13 residues. The V gene lost 4 bases and the J gene lost 5 bases, with 9 bases spanning the gap.

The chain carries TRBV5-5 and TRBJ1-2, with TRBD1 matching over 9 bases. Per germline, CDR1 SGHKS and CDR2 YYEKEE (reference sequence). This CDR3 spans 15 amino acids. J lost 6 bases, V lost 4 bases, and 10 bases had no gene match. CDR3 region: CASSEPQGALDGYTF. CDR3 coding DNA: TGTGCCAGCAGCGAACCACAGGGGGCACTGGATGGCTACACCTTC.

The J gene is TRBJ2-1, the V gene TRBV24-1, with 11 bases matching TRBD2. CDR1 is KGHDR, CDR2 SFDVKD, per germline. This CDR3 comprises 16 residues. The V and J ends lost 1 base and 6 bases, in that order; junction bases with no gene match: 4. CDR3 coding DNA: TGTGCCACCAGTGATTTAACTAGCGGGAGATCCAATGAGCAGTTCTTC. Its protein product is CATSDLTSGRSNEQFF.

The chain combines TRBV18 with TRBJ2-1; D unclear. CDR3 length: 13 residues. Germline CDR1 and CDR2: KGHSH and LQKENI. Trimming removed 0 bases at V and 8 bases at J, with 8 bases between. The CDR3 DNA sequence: TGTGCCAGCTCACCACCGATGGGCGATGAGCAGTTCTTC. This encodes CASSPPMGDEQFF.

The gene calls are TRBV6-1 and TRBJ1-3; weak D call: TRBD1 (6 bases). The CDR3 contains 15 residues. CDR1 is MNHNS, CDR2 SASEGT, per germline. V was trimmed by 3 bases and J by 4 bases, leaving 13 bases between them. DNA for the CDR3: TGTGCCAGCAGTGACAGGGGCCAAGCAGGAAACACCATATATTTT. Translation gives CASSDRGQAGNTIYF.

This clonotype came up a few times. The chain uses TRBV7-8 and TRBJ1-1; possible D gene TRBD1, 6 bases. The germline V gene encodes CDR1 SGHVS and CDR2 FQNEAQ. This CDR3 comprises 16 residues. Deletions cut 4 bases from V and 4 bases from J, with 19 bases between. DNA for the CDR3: TGTGCCAGCAGCTCCTTAGTGGGGGCGCAGAGCACTGAAGCTTTCTTT. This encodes CASSSLVGAQSTEAFF.

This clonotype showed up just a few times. The CDR3 region has the DNA TGTGCCAGCAGCTTCCCGTTTGTCTCCTACAATGAGCAGTTCTTC. Protein sequence: CASSFPFVSYNEQFF. The chain has TRBV7-9 and TRBJ2-1, with no clear D. Per the germline V gene, CDR1 is SEHNR and CDR2 is FQNEAQ (reference sequence). V lost 3 bases, J lost 0 bases, and 9 bases lay in between. This CDR3 contains 15 residues.

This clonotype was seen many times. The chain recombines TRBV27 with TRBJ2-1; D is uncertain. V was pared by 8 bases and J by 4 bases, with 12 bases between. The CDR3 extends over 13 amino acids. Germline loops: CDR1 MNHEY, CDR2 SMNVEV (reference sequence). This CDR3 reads CASQANLYNEQFF. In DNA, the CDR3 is TGTGCCAGCCAGGCCAACTTATACAATGAGCAGTTCTTC.

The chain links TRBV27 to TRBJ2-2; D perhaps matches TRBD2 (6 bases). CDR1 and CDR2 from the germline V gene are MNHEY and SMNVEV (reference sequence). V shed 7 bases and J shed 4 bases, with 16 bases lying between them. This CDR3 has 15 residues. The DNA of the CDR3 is TGTGCCAGCACCCCGGGGCAGGGAGGCACCGGGGAGCTGTTTTTT. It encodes CASTPGQGGTGELFF.

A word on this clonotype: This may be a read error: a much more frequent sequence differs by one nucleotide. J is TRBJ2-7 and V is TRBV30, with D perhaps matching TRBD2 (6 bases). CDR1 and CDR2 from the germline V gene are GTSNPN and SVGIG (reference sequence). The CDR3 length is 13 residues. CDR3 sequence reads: CAGRTGGSYEQYF. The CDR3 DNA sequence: TGTGCCGGGAGGACTGGGGGTTCCTACGAGCAGTACTTC.

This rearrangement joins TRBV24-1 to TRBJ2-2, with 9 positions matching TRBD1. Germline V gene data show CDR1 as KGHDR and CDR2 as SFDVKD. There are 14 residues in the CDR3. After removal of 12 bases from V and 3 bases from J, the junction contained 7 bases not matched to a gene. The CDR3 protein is CARRRDRDTGELFF. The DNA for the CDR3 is TGTGCCCGGAGGAGGGACAGGGACACCGGGGAGCTGTTTTTT.

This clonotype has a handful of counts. The CDR3 nucleotides read TGTGCCAGCAGCCAATTGGTAGGGGGAAATGAAAAACTGTTTTTT. Translating it yields CASSQLVGGNEKLFF. The chain combines TRBV3-1 with TRBJ1-4, with a possible D match to TRBD1 (6 bases). This CDR3 is 15 amino acids long. The germline V gene encodes CDR1 LGHDT and CDR2 YNNKEL (reference sequence). Trimming stripped 2 bases from V and 5 bases from J, with 12 bases between.

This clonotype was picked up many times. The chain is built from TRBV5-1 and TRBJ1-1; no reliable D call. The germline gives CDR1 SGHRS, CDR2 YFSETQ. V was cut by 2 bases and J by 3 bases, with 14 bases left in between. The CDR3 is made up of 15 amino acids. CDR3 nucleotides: TGCGCCAGCAGCTTCGCAAGTATGCGCGACACTGAAGCTTTCTTT. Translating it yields CASSFASMRDTEAFF.

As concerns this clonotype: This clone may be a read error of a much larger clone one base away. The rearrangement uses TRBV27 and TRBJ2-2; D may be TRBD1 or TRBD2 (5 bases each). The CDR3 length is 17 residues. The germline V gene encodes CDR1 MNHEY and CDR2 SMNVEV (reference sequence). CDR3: CASSPSLDTPNTGELVF. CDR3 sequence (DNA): TGTGCCAGCAGCCCCTCCTTGGACACCCCGAACACCGGGGAGCTGGTTTTT.

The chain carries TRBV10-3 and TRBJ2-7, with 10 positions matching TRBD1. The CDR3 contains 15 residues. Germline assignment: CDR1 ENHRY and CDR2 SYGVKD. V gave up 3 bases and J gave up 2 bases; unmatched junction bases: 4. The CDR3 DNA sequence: TGTGCCATCAGTGACACGACAGGGGGCGCCTACGAGCAGTACTTC. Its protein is CAISDTTGGAYEQYF.

As DNA, the CDR3 is TGTGCCAGCAGCTTTAGACAGGGATCGAACTATGGCTACACCTTC. Its translation is CASSFRQGSNYGYTF. The V gene is TRBV3-1, the J gene TRBJ1-2; 7 positions match TRBD1. Germline CDR1 reads LGHDT; CDR2 reads YNNKEL (reference sequence). V was clipped by 5 bases and J by 2 bases; unmatched bases: 8. This CDR3 spans 15 amino acids. Full variable domain (outside the CDR3, taken from reference TRBV3-1 and TRBJ1-2): DTAVSQTPKYLVTQMGNDKSIKCEQNLGHDTMYWYKQDSKKFLKIMFSYNNKELIINETVPNRFSPKSPDKAHLNLHINSLELGDSAVYFCASSFRQGSNYGYTFGSGTRLTVV.

The CDR3 DNA follows: TGTGCCAGTAGTATAGTCGGGGTGACTGAAGCTTTCTTT. It specifies CASSIVGVTEAFF. The V gene is TRBV19, the J gene TRBJ1-1; D gene uncertain. Trimming took off 1 base at V and 5 bases at J, with 8 bases between the two ends. Germline V CDR1 and CDR2: LNHDA, SQIVND (reference sequence). There are 13 residues in the CDR3.

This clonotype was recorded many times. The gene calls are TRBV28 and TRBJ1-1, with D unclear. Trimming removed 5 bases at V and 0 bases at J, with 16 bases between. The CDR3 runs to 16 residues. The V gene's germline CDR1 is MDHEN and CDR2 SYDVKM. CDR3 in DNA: TGTGCCAGCAGTCATAGGGATAACTTCATGAACACTGAAGCTTTCTTT. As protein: CASSHRDNFMNTEAFF. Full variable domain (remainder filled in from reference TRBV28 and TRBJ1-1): DVKVTQSSRYLVKRTGEKVFLECVQDMDHENMFWYRQDPGLGLRLIYFSYDVKMKEKGDIPEGYSVSREKKERFSLILESASTNQTSMYLCASSHRDNFMNTEAFFGQGTRLTVV.

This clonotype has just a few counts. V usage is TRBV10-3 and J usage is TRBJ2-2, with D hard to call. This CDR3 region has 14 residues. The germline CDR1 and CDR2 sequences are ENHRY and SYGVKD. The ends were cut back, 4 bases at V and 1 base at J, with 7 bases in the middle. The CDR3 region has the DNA TGTGCCATCAGTGGAACTGAGAACACCGGGGAGCTGTTTTTT. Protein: CAISGTENTGELFF.

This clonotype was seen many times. This chain's CDR3 is CASSFLVGGGYEQYF. The CDR3 DNA reads as TGTGCCAGCAGTTTCTTGGTGGGAGGTGGCTACGAGCAGTACTTC. V is TRBV28 and J is TRBJ2-7; maybe TRBD2 (6 bases). V lost 3 bases and J lost 3, with 15 bases in between. The CDR3 consists of 15 residues. Germline V CDR1 and CDR2: MDHEN, SYDVKM.

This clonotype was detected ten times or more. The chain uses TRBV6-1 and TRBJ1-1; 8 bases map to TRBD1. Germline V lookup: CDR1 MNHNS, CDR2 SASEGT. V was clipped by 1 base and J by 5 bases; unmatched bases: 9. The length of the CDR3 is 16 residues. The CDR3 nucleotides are TGTGCCAGCAGTGAAGAAGACCAGGGGGCAGGAACTGAAGCTTTCTTT. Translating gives CASSEEDQGAGTEAFF.

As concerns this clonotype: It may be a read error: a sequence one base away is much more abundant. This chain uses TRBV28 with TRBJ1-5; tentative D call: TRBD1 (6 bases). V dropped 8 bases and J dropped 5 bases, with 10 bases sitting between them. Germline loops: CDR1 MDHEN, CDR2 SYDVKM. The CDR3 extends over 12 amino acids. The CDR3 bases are TGTGCCAGCGCGGACAGCGATCAGCCCCAGCATTTT. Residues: CASADSDQPQHF.